The subject of this entry is one T cell receptor beta chain. What it binds is unknown. The record originates from a study of blood T cells in healthy people across ages. Primers used in a second PCR of roughly 7 to 12 cycles were a sample-barcoded 5' primer and a J-beta primer mix. Any given sample supplied a minimum of 2.5 million CDR3-containing paired-end reads. TCRdb analysed the 5' RACE reads with MiXCR anew, one entry per CDR3 protein. Of about a million distinct CDR3 sequences in the sample, roughly half were seen once. General study findings and limits: Donors of long life had a larger count of naive CD4+ cells and greater diversity than aged donors.

CDR3 length: 16 residues. V was clipped by 5 bases and J by 3 bases, with 17 bases between them. Germline V gene data show CDR1 as SGHTA and CDR2 as FQGNSA. V gene TRBV7-2 combines with J gene TRBJ2-1; D might be TRBD2 (6 bases). Sequenced: blood. The receptor was isolated from a woman in her sixties in good health. This CDR3 reads CASSRAGRGNYNEQFF. The DNA of the CDR3 is TGTGCCAGCAGCCGGGCGGGGCGGGGCAACTACAATGAGCAGTTCTTC.